This T cell receptor beta chain was found in a study of shared clonotypes between healthy human individuals. The CDR3 extends over 12 amino acids. Looked up from germline, CDR1 is MDHEN and CDR2 is SYDVKM. The V and J ends lost 2 bases and 7 bases respectively, with 6 bases between them. Produced via immunoSEQ multiplex PCR; TCRdb's table is partial and in-frame only. The sample lists a few million clones; 85% to 95% were seen once. There are a few counts of this clone. This CDR3 is also generated by other DNA sequences in the sample. The TCR was taken from a man younger than 35 in good health. The chain has TRBV28 and TRBJ1-5; D remains ambiguous. Sequenced: naive CD4+ T cells sorted from blood. Subset defined: CD45RA+ positively selected. The CDR3 loop reads CASSLRGQPQHF. CDR3 nucleotides: TGTGCCAGCAGTTTACGCGGGCAGCCCCAGCATTTT.